The TCR beta chain under discussion was sequenced for a study of post-analysis software for immune sequencing data. General study findings and limits: Patients showed TRBV5-6, TRBV5-1 and TRBV20-1 among several TRBV segments more frequent than in controls.

In the case of this clonotype: The antigen is unknown.

TCR beta cDNA libraries had unique molecular identifiers. Each CDR3 protein gets one entry after TCRdb re-called the PCR reads with MiXCR. Of hundreds of thousands of distinct CDR3 sequences in the sample, nearly 45% were seen once. This CDR3 spans 14 amino acids. The clonotype comes from a girl aged 5-17 years with multiple sclerosis. V is TRBV12-3 or TRBV12-4 and J is TRBJ2-4; 7 bases line up with TRBD2. Near its end, the DNA agrees better with TRBJ2-5, so the J call may be wrong. Material for sequencing was blood. In DNA form, the CDR3 reads TGTGCCAGCAGTCTCCTAGCGGAGCAAGAGACCCAGTACTTC. It codes for CASSLLAEQETQYF.